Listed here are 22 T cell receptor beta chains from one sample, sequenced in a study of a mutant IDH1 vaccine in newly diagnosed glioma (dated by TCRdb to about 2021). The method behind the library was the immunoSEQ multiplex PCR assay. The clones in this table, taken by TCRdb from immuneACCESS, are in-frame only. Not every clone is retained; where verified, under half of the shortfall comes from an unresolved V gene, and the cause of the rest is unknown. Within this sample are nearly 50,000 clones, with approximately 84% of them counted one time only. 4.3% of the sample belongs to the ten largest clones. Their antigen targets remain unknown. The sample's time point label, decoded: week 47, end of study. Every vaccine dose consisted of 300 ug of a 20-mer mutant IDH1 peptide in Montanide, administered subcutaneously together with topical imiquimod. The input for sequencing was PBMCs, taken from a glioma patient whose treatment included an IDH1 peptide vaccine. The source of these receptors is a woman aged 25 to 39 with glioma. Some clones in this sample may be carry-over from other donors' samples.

CDR3 nucleotides: TGTGCCAGCAGTGACACTAAGAGCGGGACAGGGGATAGCGAGCAGTACTTC. Amino acid sequence: CASSDTKSGTGDSEQYF. The chain carries TRBV25-1 and TRBJ2-7, with 10 bases identical to TRBD1. J lost 6 bases, V lost 3 bases, and 14 bases had no gene match. The germline V gene encodes CDR1 MGHDK and CDR2 SYGVNS. This CDR3 has 17 residues.

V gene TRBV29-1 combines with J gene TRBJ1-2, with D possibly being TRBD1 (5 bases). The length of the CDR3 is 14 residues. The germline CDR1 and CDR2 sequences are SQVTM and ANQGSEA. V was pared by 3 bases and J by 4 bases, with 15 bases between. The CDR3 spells CSVDRAGTPYGYTF. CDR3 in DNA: TGCAGCGTTGACCGCGCCGGGACCCCCTATGGCTACACCTTC.

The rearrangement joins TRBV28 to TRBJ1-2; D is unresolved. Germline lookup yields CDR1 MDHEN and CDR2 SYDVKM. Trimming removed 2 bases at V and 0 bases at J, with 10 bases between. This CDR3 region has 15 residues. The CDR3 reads CASSLLVSSNYGYTF. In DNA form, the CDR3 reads TGTGCCAGCAGTTTACTCGTTAGTTCTAACTATGGCTACACCTTC.

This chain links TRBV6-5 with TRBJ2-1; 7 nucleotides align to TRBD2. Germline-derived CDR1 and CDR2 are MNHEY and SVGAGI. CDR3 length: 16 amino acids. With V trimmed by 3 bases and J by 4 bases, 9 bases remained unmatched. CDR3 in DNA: TGTGCCAGCAGTTATGGGCCATGGCGGGGGTACAATGAGCAGTTCTTC. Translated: CASSYGPWRGYNEQFF.

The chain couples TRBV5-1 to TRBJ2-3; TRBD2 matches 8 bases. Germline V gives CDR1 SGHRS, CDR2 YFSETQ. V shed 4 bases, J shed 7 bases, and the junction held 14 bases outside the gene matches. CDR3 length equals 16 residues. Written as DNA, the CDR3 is TGCGCCAGCAGCGGGGGGACTAGATTCGTATCCAATACGCAGTATTTT. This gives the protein CASSGGTRFVSNTQYF.

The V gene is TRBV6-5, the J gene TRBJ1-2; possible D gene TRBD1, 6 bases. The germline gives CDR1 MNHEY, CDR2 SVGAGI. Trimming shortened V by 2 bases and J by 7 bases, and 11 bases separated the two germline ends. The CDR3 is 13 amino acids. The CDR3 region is CASSYGQGLGYTF. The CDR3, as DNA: TGTGCCAGCAGTTACGGGCAGGGGCTTGGCTACACCTTC.

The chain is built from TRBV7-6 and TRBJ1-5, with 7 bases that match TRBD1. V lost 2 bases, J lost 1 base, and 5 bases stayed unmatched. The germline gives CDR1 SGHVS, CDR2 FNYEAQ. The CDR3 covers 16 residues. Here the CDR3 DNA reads TGTGCCAGCAGCTTAAGGGGGCAGGGGAGCAATCAGCCCCAGCATTTT. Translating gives CASSLRGQGSNQPQHF.

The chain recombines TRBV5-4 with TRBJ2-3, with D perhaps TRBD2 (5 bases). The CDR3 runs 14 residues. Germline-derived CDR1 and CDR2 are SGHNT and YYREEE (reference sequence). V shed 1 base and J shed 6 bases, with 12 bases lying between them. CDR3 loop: CASSLKDSLDTQYF. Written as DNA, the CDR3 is TGTGCCAGCAGCTTGAAGGACTCCTTGGATACGCAGTATTTT.

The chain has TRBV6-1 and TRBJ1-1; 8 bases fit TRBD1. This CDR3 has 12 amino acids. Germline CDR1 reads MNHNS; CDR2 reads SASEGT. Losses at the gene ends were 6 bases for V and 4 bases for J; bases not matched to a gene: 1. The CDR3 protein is CASSTGGTEAFF. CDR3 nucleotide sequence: TGTGCCAGCAGCACAGGGGGCACTGAAGCTTTCTTT.

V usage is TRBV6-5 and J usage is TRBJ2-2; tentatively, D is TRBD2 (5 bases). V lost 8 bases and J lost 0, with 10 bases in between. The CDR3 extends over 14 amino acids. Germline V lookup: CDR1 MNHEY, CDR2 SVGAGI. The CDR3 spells CASEKRANTGELFF. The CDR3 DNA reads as TGTGCCAGCGAAAAGAGGGCGAACACCGGGGAGCTGTTTTTT.

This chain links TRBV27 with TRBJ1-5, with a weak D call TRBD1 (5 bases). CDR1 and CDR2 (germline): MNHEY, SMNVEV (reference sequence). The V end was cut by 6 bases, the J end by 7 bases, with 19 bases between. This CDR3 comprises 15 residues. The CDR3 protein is CASSSSSPRGQPQHF. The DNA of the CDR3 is TGTGCCAGCAGCTCATCGTCCCCACGGGGGCAGCCCCAGCATTTT.

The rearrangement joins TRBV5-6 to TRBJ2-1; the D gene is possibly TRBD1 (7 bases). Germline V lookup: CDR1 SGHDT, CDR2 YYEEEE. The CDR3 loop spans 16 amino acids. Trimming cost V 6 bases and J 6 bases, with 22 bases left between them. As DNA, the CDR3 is TGTGCCAGCACCTACCAAGGGGGCGGGATGCGCAATGAGCAGTTCTTC. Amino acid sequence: CASTYQGGGMRNEQFF.

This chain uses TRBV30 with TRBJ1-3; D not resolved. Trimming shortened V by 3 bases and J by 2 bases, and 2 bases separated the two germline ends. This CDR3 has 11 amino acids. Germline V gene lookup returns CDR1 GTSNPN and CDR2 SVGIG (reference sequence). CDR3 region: CAWSPGNTIYF. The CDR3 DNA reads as TGTGCCTGGAGCCCTGGAAACACCATATATTTT.

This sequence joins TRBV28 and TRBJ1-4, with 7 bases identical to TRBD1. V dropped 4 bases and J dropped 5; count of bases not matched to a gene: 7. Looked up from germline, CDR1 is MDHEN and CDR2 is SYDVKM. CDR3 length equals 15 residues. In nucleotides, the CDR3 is TGTGCCAGCAGTTCAGACAGGGTGGTCAATGAAAAACTGTTTTTT. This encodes CASSSDRVVNEKLFF.

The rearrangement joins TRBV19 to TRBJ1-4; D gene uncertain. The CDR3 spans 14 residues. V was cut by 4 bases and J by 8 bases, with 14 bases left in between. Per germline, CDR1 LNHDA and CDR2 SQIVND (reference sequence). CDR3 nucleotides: TGTGCCAGTAGTAACAAAAGGGTTGAAGAAAAACTGTTTTTT. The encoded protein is CASSNKRVEEKLFF.

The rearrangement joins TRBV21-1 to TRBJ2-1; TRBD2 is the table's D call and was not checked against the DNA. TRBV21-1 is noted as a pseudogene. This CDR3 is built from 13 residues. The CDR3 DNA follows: TGTGCCAGCAGAGAGGGAACCTACAATGAGCAGTTCTTC. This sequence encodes CASREGTYNEQFF.

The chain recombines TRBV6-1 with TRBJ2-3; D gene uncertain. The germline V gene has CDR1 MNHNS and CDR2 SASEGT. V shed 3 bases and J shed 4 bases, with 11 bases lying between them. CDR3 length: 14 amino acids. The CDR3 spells CASSDIRYSDTQYF. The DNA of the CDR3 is TGTGCCAGCAGTGATATAAGGTACTCAGATACGCAGTATTTT.

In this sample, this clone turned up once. CDR3 in amino acids: CASSSTAGQTQYF. CDR3 nucleotide sequence: TGTGCCAGCAGCTCGACGGCGGGCCAGACCCAGTACTTC. The chain employs TRBV7-8 and TRBJ2-5; D is perhaps TRBD2 (5 bases). This CDR3 spans 13 amino acids. V lost 4 bases and J 6 bases, leaving 12 bases between the germline ends. The germline V gene encodes CDR1 SGHVS and CDR2 FQNEAQ.

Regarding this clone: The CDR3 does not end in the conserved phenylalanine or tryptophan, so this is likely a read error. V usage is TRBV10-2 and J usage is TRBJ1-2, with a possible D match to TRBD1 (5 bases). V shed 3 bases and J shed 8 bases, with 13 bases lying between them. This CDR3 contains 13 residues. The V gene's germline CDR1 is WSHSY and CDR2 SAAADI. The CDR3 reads CASSDQGLGGYTL. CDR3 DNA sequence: TGCGCCAGCAGTGATCAGGGACTGGGGGGCTACACCCTC.

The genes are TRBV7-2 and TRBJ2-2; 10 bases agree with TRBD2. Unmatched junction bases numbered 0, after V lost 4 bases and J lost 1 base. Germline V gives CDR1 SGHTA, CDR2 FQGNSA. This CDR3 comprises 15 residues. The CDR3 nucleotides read TGTGCCAGCAGCTGGACTAGCGGGAACACCGGGGAGCTGTTTTTT. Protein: CASSWTSGNTGELFF.

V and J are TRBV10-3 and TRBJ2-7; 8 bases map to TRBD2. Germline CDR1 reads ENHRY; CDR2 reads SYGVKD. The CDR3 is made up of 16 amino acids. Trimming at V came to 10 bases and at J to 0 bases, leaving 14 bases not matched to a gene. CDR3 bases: TGTGCCACATCCGGGGGGGGCGGAAGGCCCTCCTACGAGCAGTACTTC. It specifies CATSGGGGRPSYEQYF.

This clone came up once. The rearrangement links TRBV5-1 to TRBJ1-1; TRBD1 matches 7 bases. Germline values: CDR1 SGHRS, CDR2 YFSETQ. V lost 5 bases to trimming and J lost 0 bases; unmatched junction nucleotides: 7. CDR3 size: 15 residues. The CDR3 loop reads CASRMGQLLNTEAFF. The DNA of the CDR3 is TGCGCCAGCAGGATGGGACAGCTGCTGAACACTGAAGCTTTCTTT.